This TCR beta chain was observed in a study of vaccination effects on CD4 cells after COVID-19. Whole-study context: BNT162b2 vaccine or mRNA-1273 vaccine was given to participants in two doses.

Sequencing used immunoSEQ multiplex PCR; TCRdb keeps in-frame clones, though not all of them. The repertoire consists of about 79,000 clones, with roughly 74% occurring once and the leading ten covering 1.5% to 2%. CDR1 is LNHDA and CDR2 is SQIVND in the germline V gene (reference sequence). V shed 7 bases, J shed 7 bases, and the junction held 18 bases outside the gene matches. The length of the CDR3 is 17 residues. Study-level points and caveats: Missing from the study were early post-infection timepoints, and its convalescent patients were few.

ViraFEST assay sequencing came after antigen-specific CD4+ T cells were expanded with viral peptide pools. Researchers isolated CD4+ T cells once approximately ten days of culture had elapsed. Points on this clone: No antigen is known for it.

The chain recombines TRBV19 with TRBJ2-1, with 8 bases aligning to TRBD2. The TCR sequence derives from a human donor who received a COVID-19 vaccine. The sequencing used CD4+ T cells from PBMCs cultured with HCoV-229E spike peptides, collected before COVID-19 vaccination. The CDR3 is CASIPSSRAGGYNEQFF. The DNA of the CDR3 is TGTGCCAGTATCCCATCGTCAAGGGCGGGGGGATATAATGAGCAGTTCTTC.